The 10 T cell receptor beta chains below were found in one sample sequenced in a study of blood T cell repertoires in COVID-19. The protocol was immunoSEQ multiplex PCR, while the TCRdb copy is restricted to in-frame clones and leaves out a portion. This sample has some 260,000 clones, with almost 90% found just once. What was sequenced was peripheral blood. All receptors come from a man aged 80 or over with acute or convalescent COVID-19.

The chain joins TRBV10-1 to TRBJ1-1; D not certain. The CDR3 runs 13 residues. Germline CDR1 reads WNHNN; CDR2 reads SYGVQD (reference sequence). Trimming removed 5 bases at V and 3 bases at J, with 10 bases between. The CDR3 DNA sequence: TGCGCCAGCAGTCAAAGATCGGACACTGAAGCTTTCTTT. It translates to CASSQRSDTEAFF.

This clone was observed once. The rearrangement joins TRBV23-1 to TRBJ2-4, with TRBD1 as a possible D gene (5 bases). TRBV23-1 belongs to the ORF category, with a function that is uncertain. This CDR3 region has 15 residues. Trimming cost V 1 base and J 3 bases, with 10 bases left between them. The CDR3 protein is CASSQYCQGKNIQYF. The CDR3, as DNA: TGCGCCAGCAGTCAATATTGCCAGGGCAAAAACATTCAGTACTTC.

The chain recombines TRBV19 with TRBJ1-1, with TRBD1 as a possible D gene (5 bases). Between the trimmed V and J ends, which lost 4 bases and 5 bases, there was a span of 11 bases. This CDR3 has 13 residues. The germline V gene encodes CDR1 LNHDA and CDR2 SQIVND (reference sequence). DNA for the CDR3: TGTGCCAGTAGTACCACACGGGGGACTGAAGCTTTCTTT. Protein product: CASSTTRGTEAFF.

CDR3 DNA: TGTGCCAGCAGTGAATTTCAGGGTGGGGACACTGAAGCTTTCTTT. It specifies CASSEFQGGDTEAFF. V gene TRBV25-1 combines with J gene TRBJ1-1; possible D gene TRBD1, 5 bases. The CDR3 is 15 amino acids. From germline, CDR1 is MGHDK and CDR2 SYGVNS. With 1 base removed from V and 3 bases from J, the gap between germline ends came to 12 bases.

This clone was seen a few times. As DNA, the CDR3 is TGTGCCAGCACCCTCTCGACGGGTAGCTCCTACGAGCAGTACTTC. Its translation: CASTLSTGSSYEQYF. V gene TRBV3-1 (or the pseudogene TRBV3-2) combines with J gene TRBJ2-7; no definite D call. The CDR3 contains 15 residues. V was trimmed by 7 bases and J by 0 bases, leaving 16 bases between them. Germline assignment: CDR1 LGHDT and CDR2 YNNKEL (reference sequence).

This clone was picked up one time. The chain uses TRBV10-3 and TRBJ2-7, with 13 bases identical to TRBD2. This CDR3 is 14 amino acids long. Germline CDR1 is ENHRY and CDR2 is SYGVKD. The V segment lost 8 bases and the J segment 7 bases; nucleotides outside the gene matches: 8. CDR3 bases: TGTGCCATCCGGACTAGCGGGAGTTCGGAAGAGCAGTACTTC. This translates into CAIRTSGSSEEQYF.

V and J are TRBV28 and TRBJ1-5; D remains unclear. Germline-derived CDR1 and CDR2 are MDHEN and SYDVKM. The ends were cut back, 1 base at V and 3 bases at J, with 13 bases in the middle. This CDR3 spans 16 amino acids. The CDR3 here is CASSLLTRAFNQPQHF. CDR3 nucleotides: TGTGCCAGCAGTTTATTGACTAGGGCCTTCAATCAGCCCCAGCATTTT.

This clone has only one observation. CDR3 sequence: CASSSGLTETEAFF. The CDR3 nucleotides read TGTGCCAGCAGCTCGGGACTAACCGAGACTGAAGCTTTCTTT. This chain joins TRBV7-2 and TRBJ1-1; TRBD1 is a possible D gene (5 bases). The V gene's germline CDR1 is SGHTA and CDR2 FQGNSA. This CDR3 contains 14 residues. V lost 4 bases and J lost 5, with 14 bases in between.

V and J are TRBV14 and TRBJ1-6; D gene unclear. The CDR3 is 15 residues long. Germline CDR1 and CDR2: SGHDN and FVKESK. Trimming cost V 4 bases and J 2 bases, with 9 bases left between them. The CDR3 DNA reads TGTGCCAGCAGCCGACCCGGGACCTATAATTCACCCCTCCACTTT. Protein sequence: CASSRPGTYNSPLHF.

The V gene is TRBV19, the J gene TRBJ2-4, with a tentative D call TRBD1 (5 bases). This CDR3 comprises 15 residues. In germline, CDR1 is LNHDA, CDR2 SQIVND (reference sequence). The V end was cut by 3 bases, the J end by 1 base, with 10 bases between. The CDR3 reads CASSMGRSAKNIQYF. The CDR3 DNA reads as TGTGCCAGTAGTATGGGGCGGTCTGCCAAAAACATTCAGTACTTC. The variable domain in full, with the rest retrieved from reference TRBV19 and TRBJ2-4, is DGGITQSPKYLFRKEGQNVTLSCEQNLNHDAMYWYRQDPGQGLRLIYYSQIVNDFQKGDIAEGYSVSREKKESFPLTVTSAQKNPTAFYLCASSMGRSAKNIQYFGAGTRLSVL.